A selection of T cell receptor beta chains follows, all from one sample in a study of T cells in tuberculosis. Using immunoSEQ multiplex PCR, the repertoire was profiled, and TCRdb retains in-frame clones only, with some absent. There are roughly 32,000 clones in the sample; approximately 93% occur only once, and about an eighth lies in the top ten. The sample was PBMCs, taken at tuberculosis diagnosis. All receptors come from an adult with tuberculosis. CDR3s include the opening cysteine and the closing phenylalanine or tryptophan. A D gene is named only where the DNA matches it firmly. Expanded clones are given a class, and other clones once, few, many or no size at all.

CDR3: CASSPRQQGENHGYTF; DNA: TGTGCCAGCTCACCACGTCAACAGGGTGAGAATCATGGCTACACCTTC; J: TRBJ1-2; V: TRBV18; size: NA; D: NA
CDR3: CASAGLRGRYEQYF; DNA: TGTGCCAGCGCGGGACTCAGGGGGCGATACGAGCAGTACTTC; J: TRBJ2-7; V: TRBV2; size: NA; D: TRBD1
CDR3: CASSLGQGAPPFHF; DNA: TGTGCCAGCAGTTTAGGGCAGGGGGCACCACCGTTCCACTTC; J: TRBJ2-5; V: TRBV27; size: NA; D: TRBD1
CDR3: CSVESGRGMEAFF; DNA: TGCAGCGTTGAAAGTGGCAGAGGGATGGAAGCTTTCTTT; J: TRBJ1-1; V: TRBV29-1; size: NA; D: NA
CDR3: CASTAPPDTQYF; DNA: TGTGCCAGCACCGCGCCCCCCGATACGCAGTATTTT; J: TRBJ2-3; V: TRBV2; size: NA; D: NA
CDR3: CASRLGWVADTDTQYF; DNA: TGTGCCAGCAGGTTAGGTTGGGTAGCGGACACAGATACGCAGTATTTT; J: TRBJ2-3; V: TRBV7-8; size: NA; D: NA
CDR3: CASSQRDNSGANEQFF; DNA: TGCGCCAGCAGCCAACGGGACAACAGTGGGGCCAATGAGCAGTTCTTC; J: TRBJ2-1; V: TRBV4-1; size: NA; D: NA
CDR3: CASSQDPTGDYEQYF; DNA: TGTGCCAGCAGCCAAGATCCCACAGGGGACTACGAGCAGTACTTC; J: TRBJ2-7; V: TRBV4-2; size: NA; D: TRBD1
CDR3: CASSQPGGRTGELFF; DNA: TGTGCCAGCAGTCAGCCGGGGGGACGCACCGGGGAGCTGTTTTTT; J: TRBJ2-2; V: TRBV7-9; size: NA; D: TRBD2
CDR3: CASSSPGQSHYGYTF; DNA: TGTGCCAGCAGCTCCCCGGGACAGTCACACTATGGCTACACCTTC; J: TRBJ1-2; V: TRBV5-4; size: NA; D: TRBD1
CDR3: CASSSENKQFF; DNA: TGCGCCAGCTCCAGCGAGAACAAGCAGTTCTTC; J: TRBJ2-1; V: TRBV10-2; size: NA; D: NA
CDR3: CASSPPADRDGGFNYGYTF; DNA: TGTGCCAGCAGCCCCCCAGCGGACAGGGACGGCGGGTTTAACTATGGCTACACCTTC; J: TRBJ1-2; V: TRBV9; size: NA; D: TRBD1
CDR3: CASSSIPRDRTDTQYF; DNA: TGTGCCAGCAGTTCCATCCCCCGGGACAGGACAGATACGCAGTATTTT; J: TRBJ2-3; V: TRBV28; size: NA; D: TRBD1
CDR3: CASSQEQGTAYEQYF; DNA: TGTGCCAGCAGCCAAGAGCAGGGCACGGCCTACGAGCAGTACTTC; J: TRBJ2-7; V: TRBV4-2; size: NA; D: NA
CDR3: CAISESSSGGTSYNEQFF; DNA: TGTGCCATCAGTGAGTCCTCTAGCGGGGGGACCTCCTACAATGAGCAGTTCTTC; J: TRBJ2-1; V: TRBV10-3; size: NA; D: TRBD2
CDR3: CASREQGLPNTEAFF; DNA: TGTGCCAGCAGGGAACAGGGACTACCGAACACTGAAGCTTTCTTT; J: TRBJ1-1; V: TRBV2; size: NA; D: NA
CDR3: CASSVDRGGAHGELFF; DNA: TGTGCCAGCAGCGTAGACCGTGGGGGGGCCCACGGGGAGCTGTTTTTT; J: TRBJ2-2; V: TRBV9; size: NA; D: NA
CDR3: CASSYHRDNQPQHF; DNA: TGTGCCAGCAGTTATCACAGGGACAATCAGCCCCAGCATTTT; J: TRBJ1-5; V: TRBV6-5; size: few; D: NA
CDR3: CASSFSSLSYGYTF; DNA: TGTGCCAGCAGCTTCTCTAGTCTTTCGTATGGCTACACCTTC; J: TRBJ1-2; V: TRBV5-8; size: NA; D: NA
CDR3: CASSRQGRAFF; DNA: TGTGCCAGCAGTCGACAGGGGCGGGCTTTCTTT; J: TRBJ1-1; V: TRBV28; size: NA; D: TRBD1
CDR3: CASSRAQLNEKLFF; DNA: TGTGCCAGTAGTAGGGCGCAGCTTAATGAAAAACTGTTTTTT; J: TRBJ1-4; V: TRBV19; size: few; D: NA
CDR3: CASSGRDSYEQYF; DNA: TGTGCCAGCAGCGGAAGGGACAGTTACGAGCAGTACTTC; J: TRBJ2-7; V: TRBV9; size: NA; D: TRBD1
CDR3: CAFTQGLLSSGNTIYF; DNA: TGTGCCTTCACCCAGGGGCTCCTAAGCTCTGGAAACACCATATATTTT; J: TRBJ1-3; V: TRBV30; size: NA; D: NA
CDR3: CASSLDMSSYEQYF; DNA: TGTGCCAGCTCACTTGATATGAGCTCCTACGAGCAGTACTTC; J: TRBJ2-7; V: TRBV18; size: NA; D: NA
CDR3: CASSSGRGRTLGTGELFF; DNA: TGTGCCAGCTCCAGCGGGAGGGGCCGGACCCTAGGCACCGGGGAGCTGTTTTTT; J: TRBJ2-2; V: TRBV27; size: NA; D: TRBD2
CDR3: CASKRGTGELFF; DNA: TGCGCCAGCAAGCGGGGGACCGGGGAGCTGTTTTTT; J: TRBJ2-2; V: TRBV5-1; size: NA; D: TRBD2
CDR3: CASSLFIGGDTGELFF; DNA: TGCGCCAGCAGCTTGTTTATCGGGGGGGACACCGGGGAGCTGTTTTTT; J: TRBJ2-2; V: TRBV5-1; size: NA; D: TRBD2
CDR3: CATLSGGGQETQYF; DNA: TGTGCCACCTTATCCGGCGGGGGTCAAGAGACCCAGTACTTC; J: TRBJ2-5; V: TRBV6-1; size: NA; D: TRBD2
CDR3: CASSGTGRYEQYF; DNA: TGTGCCAGCAGTGGGACAGGACGGTACGAGCAGTACTTC; J: TRBJ2-7; V: TRBV2; size: NA; D: TRBD1
CDR3: CASRSGTQDQPQHF; DNA: TGTGCCAGCAGATCCGGGACACAAGATCAGCCCCAGCATTTT; J: TRBJ1-5; V: TRBV2; size: NA; D: NA
CDR3: CASSEYQGTYEQYF; DNA: TGTGCCAGCAGTGAATACCAGGGAACCTACGAGCAGTACTTC; J: TRBJ2-7; V: TRBV6-1; size: NA; D: NA
CDR3: CASSIAGAETQYF; DNA: TGTGCCAGTAGTATCGCGGGGGCAGAGACCCAGTACTTC; J: TRBJ2-5; V: TRBV19; size: NA; D: NA
CDR3: CASIGAGENYGYTF; DNA: TGTGCCAGTATAGGGGCAGGAGAAAACTATGGCTACACCTTC; J: TRBJ1-2; V: TRBV19; size: NA; D: NA
CDR3: CASSEFAPGTGTYEQYF; DNA: TGTGCCAGCAGTGAATTTGCCCCCGGGACAGGGACCTACGAGCAGTACTTC; J: TRBJ2-7; V: TRBV25-1; size: NA; D: TRBD1
CDR3: CAISANSGGLTDTQYF; DNA: TGTGCCATCAGCGCCAATAGCGGGGGGCTCACAGATACGCAGTATTTT; J: TRBJ2-3; V: TRBV10-3; size: NA; D: TRBD2
CDR3: CASEDRGRGEQYF; DNA: TGTGCCAGCGAAGACAGGGGGCGAGGGGAGCAGTACTTC; J: TRBJ2-7; V: TRBV2; size: NA; D: TRBD1
CDR3: CASSEVFDTGELFF; DNA: TGTGCCAGCAGTGAAGTATTCGACACCGGGGAGCTGTTTTTT; J: TRBJ2-2; V: TRBV2; size: NA; D: NA
CDR3: CASGIDSGANVLTF; DNA: TGTGCTAGTGGGATAGATTCTGGGGCCAACGTCCTGACTTTC; J: TRBJ2-6; V: TRBV12-5; size: NA; D: NA
CDR3: CASSPRIIRTGIRNTEAFF; DNA: TGTGCCAGCAGTCCGAGAATAATTAGGACAGGAATCCGGAACACTGAAGCTTTCTTT; J: TRBJ1-1; V: TRBV28; size: NA; D: TRBD1
CDR3: CASSIQGHDQPQHF; DNA: TGTGCCAGCAGTATACAGGGTCACGATCAGCCCCAGCATTTT; J: TRBJ1-5; V: TRBV6-5; size: NA; D: NA
CDR3: CASSSPWDGRAYEQYF; DNA: TGTGCCAGCAGTTCACCCTGGGACGGGAGGGCCTACGAGCAGTACTTC; J: TRBJ2-7; V: TRBV28; size: once; D: TRBD2
CDR3: CSVEAGSRGRYEQYF; DNA: TGCAGCGTTGAAGCGGGTTCCCGGGGTCGTTACGAGCAGTACTTC; J: TRBJ2-7; V: TRBV29-1; size: NA; D: NA
CDR3: CASSSRQGGNSPLHF; DNA: TGTGCCAGCAGCTCCCGACAGGGCGGTAATTCACCCCTCCACTTT; J: TRBJ1-6; V: TRBV9; size: NA; D: TRBD1
CDR3: CASSFNGDEQFF; DNA: TGTGCCAGCAGCTTCAATGGAGATGAGCAGTTCTTC; J: TRBJ2-1; V: TRBV7-9; size: NA; D: NA
CDR3: CASKQGRDRVDGYTF; DNA: TGTGCCAGCAAACAGGGGCGGGACAGGGTTGATGGCTACACCTTC; J: TRBJ1-2; V: TRBV6-4; size: NA; D: TRBD1
CDR3: CASGGLAYAEEQYF; DNA: TGTGCCTCCGGAGGTCTAGCATATGCGGAGGAGCAGTACTTC; J: TRBJ2-7; V: TRBV10-3; size: NA; D: NA
CDR3: CASSVTAGSVEAKNIQYF; DNA: TGTGCCAGCAGTGTCACTGCAGGGTCGGTTGAAGCCAAAAACATTCAGTACTTC; J: TRBJ2-4; V: TRBV9; size: NA; D: NA
CDR3: CASSGLADEQFF; DNA: TGTGCCAGCAGTGGGCTAGCTGATGAGCAGTTCTTC; J: TRBJ2-1; V: TRBV2; size: NA; D: NA
CDR3: CASSLSETVGTEAFF; DNA: TGTGCCAGCAGTTTATCGGAGACAGTGGGCACTGAAGCTTTCTTT; J: TRBJ1-1; V: TRBV27; size: NA; D: NA
CDR3: CASSFASAGGPNEQYF; DNA: TGCGCCAGCAGCTTCGCCTCGGCGGGGGGGCCCAACGAGCAGTACTTC; J: TRBJ2-7; V: TRBV5-1; size: once; D: TRBD2